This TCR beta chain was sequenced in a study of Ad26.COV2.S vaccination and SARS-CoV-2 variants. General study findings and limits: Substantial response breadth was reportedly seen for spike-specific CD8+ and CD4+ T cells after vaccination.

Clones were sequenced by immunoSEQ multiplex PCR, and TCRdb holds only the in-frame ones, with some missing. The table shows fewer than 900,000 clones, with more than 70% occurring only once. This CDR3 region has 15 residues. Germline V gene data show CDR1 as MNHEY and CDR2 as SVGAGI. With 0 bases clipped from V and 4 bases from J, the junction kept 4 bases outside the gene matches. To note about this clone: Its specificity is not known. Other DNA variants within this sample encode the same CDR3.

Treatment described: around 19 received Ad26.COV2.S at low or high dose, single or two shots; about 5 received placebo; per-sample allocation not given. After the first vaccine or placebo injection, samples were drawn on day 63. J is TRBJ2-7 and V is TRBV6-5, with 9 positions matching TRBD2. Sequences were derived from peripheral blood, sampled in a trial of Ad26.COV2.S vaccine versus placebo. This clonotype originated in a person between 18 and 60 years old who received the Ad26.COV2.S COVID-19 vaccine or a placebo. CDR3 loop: CASSYSAGGLYEQYF. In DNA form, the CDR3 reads TGTGCCAGCAGTTACTCGGCGGGGGGGCTTTACGAGCAGTACTTC.